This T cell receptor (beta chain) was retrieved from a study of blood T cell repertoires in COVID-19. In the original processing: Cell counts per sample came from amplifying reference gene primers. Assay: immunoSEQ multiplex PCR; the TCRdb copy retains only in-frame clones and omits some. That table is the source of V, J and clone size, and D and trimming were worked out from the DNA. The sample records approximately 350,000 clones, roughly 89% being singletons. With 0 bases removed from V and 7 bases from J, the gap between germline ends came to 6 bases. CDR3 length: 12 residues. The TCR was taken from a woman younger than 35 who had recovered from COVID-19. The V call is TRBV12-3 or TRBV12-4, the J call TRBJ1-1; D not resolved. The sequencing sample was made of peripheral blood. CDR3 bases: TGTGCCAGCAGTTTAGCGGCAGGTGAAGCTTTCTTT. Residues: CASSLAAGEAFF.